This TCR beta chain stems from a study of T-cell reconstitution after alpha-beta-depleted transplantation in children. Regarding the study as a whole: One year post-transplant, T-cell counts and diversity were largely derived from T cells produced anew.

This clonotype was observed many times. Its antigen is as yet unknown. The germline gives CDR1 MNHEY, CDR2 SMNVEV (reference sequence). The length of the CDR3 is 13 residues. V lost 4 bases and J lost 6, with 12 bases in between. A library of TCRbeta sequences, prepared with unique molecular identifiers, was generated. MiXCR, applied by TCRdb to the PCR reads, yields one record per CDR3 protein. The sample holds around 600,000 distinct CDR3 sequences; 23% are singletons and the top ten take 13% to 15%. This clonotype was obtained from a boy in the first two years of life who had a stem cell transplant for acute myeloid leukemia, so the T cells may come from the graft donor. The sequenced sample was PBMCs, mostly from graft donor cells, obtained 360 days after TCRalphabeta/CD19-depleted stem cell transplant. J is TRBJ1-1 and V is TRBV27, with a possible D match to TRBD1 (5 bases). The CDR3, as DNA: TGTGCCAGCAGTTCCACCAGGGCCGCTGAAGCTTTCTTT. Its translation is CASSSTRAAEAFF.